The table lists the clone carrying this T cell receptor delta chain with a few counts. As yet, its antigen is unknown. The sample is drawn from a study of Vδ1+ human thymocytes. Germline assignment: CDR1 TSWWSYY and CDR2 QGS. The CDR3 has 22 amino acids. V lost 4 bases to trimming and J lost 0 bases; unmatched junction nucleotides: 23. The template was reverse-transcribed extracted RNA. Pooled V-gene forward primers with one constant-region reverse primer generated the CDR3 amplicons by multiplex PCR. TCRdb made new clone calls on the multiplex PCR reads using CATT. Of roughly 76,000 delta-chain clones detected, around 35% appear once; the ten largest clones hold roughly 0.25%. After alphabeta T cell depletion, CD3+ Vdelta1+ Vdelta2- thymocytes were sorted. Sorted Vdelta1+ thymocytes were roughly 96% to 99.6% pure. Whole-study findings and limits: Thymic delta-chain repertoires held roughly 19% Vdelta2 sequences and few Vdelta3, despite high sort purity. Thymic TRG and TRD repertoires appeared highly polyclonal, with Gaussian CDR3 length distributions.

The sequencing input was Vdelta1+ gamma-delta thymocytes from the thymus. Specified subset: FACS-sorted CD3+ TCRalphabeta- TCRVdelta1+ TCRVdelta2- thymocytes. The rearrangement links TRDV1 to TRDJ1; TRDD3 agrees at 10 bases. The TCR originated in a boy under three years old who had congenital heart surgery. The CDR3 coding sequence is TGTGCTCTTGGGGGACCTGCCTTCCCCGGGTACTGGGGGATCCCGTACACCGATAAACTCATCTTT. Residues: CALGGPAFPGYWGIPYTDKLIF.